This T cell receptor beta chain is drawn from a study of shared clonotypes between healthy human individuals. This CDR3 comprises 15 residues. V lost 2 bases to trimming and J lost 10 bases; unmatched junction nucleotides: 13. CDR1 MRHNA and CDR2 SNTAGT come from the germline V gene. Methods used by the authors: Filtering differed for immunoSEQ, which gave only junction sequences without quality scores. TCRdb's table, derived via immunoSEQ multiplex PCR, lists solely in-frame clones and lacks some. V, J and clone size are those of that table, while D and trimming were read from the DNA. The data hold around 750,000 clones, with roughly 70% observed a single time.

The sequence came from a woman in her twenties or thirties in good health. The V call is TRBV6-4, the J call TRBJ1-1; 7 bases line up with TRBD1. What was sequenced was memory CD4+ T cells sorted from blood. Documented subset: CD45RA-negative fraction. The CDR3 is CASSDGGAGGAVAFF. CDR3 DNA: TGTGCCAGCAGTGACGGAGGGGCAGGGGGGGCCGTAGCTTTCTTT.